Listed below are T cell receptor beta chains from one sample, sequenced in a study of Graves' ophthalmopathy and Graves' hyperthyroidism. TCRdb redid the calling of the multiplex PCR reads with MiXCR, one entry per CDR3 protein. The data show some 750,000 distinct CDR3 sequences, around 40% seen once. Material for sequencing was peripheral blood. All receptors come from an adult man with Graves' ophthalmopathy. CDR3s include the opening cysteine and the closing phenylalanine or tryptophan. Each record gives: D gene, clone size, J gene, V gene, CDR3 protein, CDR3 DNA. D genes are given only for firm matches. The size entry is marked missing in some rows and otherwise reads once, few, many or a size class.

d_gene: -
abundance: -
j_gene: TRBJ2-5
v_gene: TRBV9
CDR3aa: CASSAGAATSQETQYF
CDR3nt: TGTGCCAGCAGCGCGGGGGCAGCTACATCCCAAGAGACCCAGTACTTC

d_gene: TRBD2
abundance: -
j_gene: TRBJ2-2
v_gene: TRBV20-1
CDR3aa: CSARGNGTSGRWSTGELFF
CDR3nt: TGCAGTGCTAGAGGAAACGGGACTAGCGGGAGGTGGAGCACCGGGGAGCTGTTTTTT

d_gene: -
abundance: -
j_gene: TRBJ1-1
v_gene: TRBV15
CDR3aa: CATSSARGQIGTNEQFF
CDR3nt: TGTGCCACCAGCTCGGCGAGAGGACAGATCGGAACCAATGAGCAGTTCTTT

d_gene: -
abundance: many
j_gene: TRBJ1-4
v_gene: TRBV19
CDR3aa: CASSTSGAHEKLFF
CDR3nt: TGTGCCAGTAGTACCTCCGGGGCCCATGAAAAACTGTTTTTT

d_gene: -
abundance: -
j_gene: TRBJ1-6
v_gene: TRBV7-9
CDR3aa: CASSLAGGRNSPLHF
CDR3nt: TGTGCCAGCAGCTTAGCAGGGGGTCGTAATTCACCCCTCCACTTT

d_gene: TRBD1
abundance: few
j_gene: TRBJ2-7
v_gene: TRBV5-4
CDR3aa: CASSPDRGMYEQYF
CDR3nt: TGTGCCAGCAGCCCGGACAGGGGCATGTACGAGCAGTACTTC

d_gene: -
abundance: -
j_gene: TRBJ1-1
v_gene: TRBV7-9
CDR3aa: CASLAGLRGTEAFF
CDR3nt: TGTGCCAGCTTAGCCGGCCTCCGGGGCACTGAAGCTTTCTTT

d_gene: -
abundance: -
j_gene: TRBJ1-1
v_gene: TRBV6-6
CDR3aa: CASSYSRQSHMNTEAFF
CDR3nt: TGTGCCAGCAGTTACTCACGGCAGAGCCACATGAACACTGAAGCTTTCTTT

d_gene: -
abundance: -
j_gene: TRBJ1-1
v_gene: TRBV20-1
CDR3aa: CSARALGVLEAFF
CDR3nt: TGCAGTGCTAGAGCTCTTGGCGTCCTTGAAGCTTTCTTT

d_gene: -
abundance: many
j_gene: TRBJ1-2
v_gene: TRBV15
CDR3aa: CATSRGDTRATGYGYTF
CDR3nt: TGTGCCACCAGCAGAGGGGATACCAGGGCGACGGGCTATGGCTACACCTTC